This T cell receptor (beta chain) comes out of a study of T cells in Graves' hyperthyroidism and ophthalmopathy (dated by TCRdb to about 2019). Background for the entire study: Peripheral blood samples were taken at initial diagnosis, before any treatment was given. To identify TCR V-J signatures that set the groups apart, the researchers used a discovery cohort of about a hundred patients, made up of fewer than 50 with Graves' ophthalmopathy and 57 with stable Graves' hyperthyroidism. Prospective prediction of ophthalmopathy was tested in an independent validation cohort of about 19 hyperthyroidism patients and some 17 patients who later progressed to ophthalmopathy. The approximately 100 discovery patients were randomly divided into training and test sets at a 7:3 ratio. In addition, the study compared T-cell repertoires in thyroid tissue and in blood from 6 or 7 Graves' hyperthyroidism patients. After blood sampling, hyperthyroidism patients were treated with methimazole at a starting dose of 30 mg daily, and ophthalmopathy patients were treated with high-dose intravenous methylprednisolone. According to the paper, TCR Vbeta CDR3 sequencing was carried out on 135 peripheral blood samples, which came from over 40 ophthalmopathy, 75 to 80 hyperthyroidism and roughly 17 progressor patients. Overall results and qualifications from the work: In validation, the model predicted progression to ophthalmopathy a median of approximately 6.6 months before onset, with approximately 71% sensitivity and just under 75% specificity. Ophthalmopathy was separated from stable hyperthyroidism by a 13 V-J signature model, with approximately 90% sensitivity and approximately 81% specificity obtained in cross-validation and 80%/75% obtained in testing. Blood samples also contained most of the expanded thyroid clonotypes (frequency above 0.001), which suggests that blood repertoires may reflect thyroid immune responses. Sample size was not statistically predetermined, and blinding of investigators to group allocation was not performed.

CDR1 and CDR2 are drawn from the germline V gene: SGHRS, YFSETQ. Here V drops 7 bases and J drops 6 bases, and the junction holds 10 bases not matched to any gene. The CDR3 starts with the cysteine, ends with the phenylalanine, and has 13 residues. Only the CDR3 portion is preserved as DNA: 39 bases, with reading frame beginning at the first base. Amplification of TCR beta CDR3 regions was carried out from RNA transcripts. The first round of RT-PCR for the TCR CDR3 was performed with the HTBI primer set and the Qiagen OneStep RT-PCR kit. A second multiplex PCR round built the libraries, followed by size selection and purification. The libraries were sequenced on an Illumina HiSeq2000 using paired-end 100 bp reads. The authors processed their data as follows. Raw data were processed with SOAPnuke, discarding reads with adapters, uncalled bases, mean Phred below 15, or no exact constant-primer or identifier match. High-quality paired reads were merged with COPE v1.2.5, and unique nucleotide sequences were defined as clonotypes. MiTCR v1.1 was used to align the clonotypes against IMGT TRBV, TRBD and TRBJ reference segments. Analysis was restricted to V-J combinations with a frequency above 0.0001, which covered roughly 99% of repertoires. A TCS score was defined as the ratio between F50 (clonal expansion) and ExV (chaos), using BLOSUM62-based TCRdist between CDR3 peptides within each V-J. Welch's t-statistics and random forest reduced roughly 530 V-J features to around 14, which were used in a naive Bayes classifier (R e1071). TCRdb's own reprocessing of the public reads used fastp at Q25 and MiXCR and kept productive beta chains. Identical CDR3 protein sequences are pooled into one entry, listed with their most common genes and DNA. The V and J calls come from TCRdb's annotation, not from the publication. This sample gives 450,000 to 600,000 distinct CDR3 sequences in total; just under 20% of them show up just once. Of the sample, approximately 48% is held by the ten largest clones.

Ophthalmopathy patients had moderately to severely active disease, with a Clinical Activity Score of 3 or more, a NOSPECS grade of 4 or more, and a disease duration of less than 3 months. Exclusion was applied to patients with uncontrolled infections, other autoimmune diseases, pregnancy or lactation. Clinical symptoms, serum thyroxine and TRAb, thyroid ultrasound, and orbital computed tomography formed the basis for the diagnoses. PBMCs were separated from 8 to 10 ml of fresh peripheral blood using Ficoll-Paque density gradient centrifugation. Total RNA was extracted with Trizol reagent, and quality was checked on an Agilent 2100 Bioanalyzer. This clonotype was detected a few times. Its antigen remains undetermined. Base qualities are not at hand, and no much larger clone is one base apart.

Rearrangement joined TRBV5-1 to TRBJ2-7; TRBD2 fits 7 bases in the junction. The specimen sequenced was blood. This clonotype originated in a man aged 35 to 55 with Graves' ophthalmopathy. The CDR3 sequence is CASGGDHPGEQYF. The nucleotides are TGCGCCAGCGGGGGGGACCACCCTGGCGAGCAGTACTTC.